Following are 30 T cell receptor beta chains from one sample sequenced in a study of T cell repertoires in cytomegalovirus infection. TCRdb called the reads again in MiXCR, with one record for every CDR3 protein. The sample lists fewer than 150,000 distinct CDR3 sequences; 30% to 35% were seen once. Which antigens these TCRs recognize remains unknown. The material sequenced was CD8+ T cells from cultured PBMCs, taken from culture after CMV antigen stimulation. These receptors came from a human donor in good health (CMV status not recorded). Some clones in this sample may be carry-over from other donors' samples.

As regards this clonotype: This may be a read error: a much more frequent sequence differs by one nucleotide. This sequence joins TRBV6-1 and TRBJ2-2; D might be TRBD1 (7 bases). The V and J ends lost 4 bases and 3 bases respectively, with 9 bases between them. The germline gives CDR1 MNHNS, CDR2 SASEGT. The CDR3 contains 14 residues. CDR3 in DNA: TGTGCCAGCAGTGCCAGGGGGGACACCGGGGAGCTGTTTTTT. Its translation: CASSARGDTGELFF.

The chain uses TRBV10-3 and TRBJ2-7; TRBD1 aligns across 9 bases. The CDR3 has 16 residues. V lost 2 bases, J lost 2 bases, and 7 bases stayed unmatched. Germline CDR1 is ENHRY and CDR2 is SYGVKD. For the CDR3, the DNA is TGTGCCATCAGTGAGACCGGGACAGGGCACACCTACGAGCAGTACTTC. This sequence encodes CAISETGTGHTYEQYF.

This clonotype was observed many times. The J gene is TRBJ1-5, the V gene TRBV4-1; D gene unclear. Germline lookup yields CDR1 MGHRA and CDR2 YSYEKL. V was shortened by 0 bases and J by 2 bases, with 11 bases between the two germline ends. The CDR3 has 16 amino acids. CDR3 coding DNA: TGCGCCAGCAGCCAAGATGACGACCGGGGCAATCAGCCCCAGCATTTT. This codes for CASSQDDDRGNQPQHF.

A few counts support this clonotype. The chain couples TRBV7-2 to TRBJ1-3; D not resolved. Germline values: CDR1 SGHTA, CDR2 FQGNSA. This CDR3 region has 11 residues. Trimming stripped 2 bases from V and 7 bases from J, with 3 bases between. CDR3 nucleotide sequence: TGTGCCAGCAGCTTAACTAACACCATATATTTT. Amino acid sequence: CASSLTNTIYF.

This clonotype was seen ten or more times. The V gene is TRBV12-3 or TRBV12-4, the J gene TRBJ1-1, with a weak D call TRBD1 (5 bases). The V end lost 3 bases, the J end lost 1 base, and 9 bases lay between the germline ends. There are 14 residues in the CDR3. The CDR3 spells CASSLTEANTEAFF. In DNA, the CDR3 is TGTGCCAGCAGTTTGACAGAGGCGAACACTGAAGCTTTCTTT.

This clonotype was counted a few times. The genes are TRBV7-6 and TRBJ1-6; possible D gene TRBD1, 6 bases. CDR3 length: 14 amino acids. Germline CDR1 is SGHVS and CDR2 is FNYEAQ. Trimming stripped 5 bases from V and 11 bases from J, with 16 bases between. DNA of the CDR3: TGTGCCAGCAGCGCCCACAGGGAGAATCCACCCCTCCACTTT. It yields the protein CASSAHRENPPLHF.

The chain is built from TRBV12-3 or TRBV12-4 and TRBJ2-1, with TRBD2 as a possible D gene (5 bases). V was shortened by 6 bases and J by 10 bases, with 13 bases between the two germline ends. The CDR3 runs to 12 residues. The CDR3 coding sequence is TGTGCCAGCAGCGTTATAACGGGGGAGCAGTTCTTC. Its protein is CASSVITGEQFF.

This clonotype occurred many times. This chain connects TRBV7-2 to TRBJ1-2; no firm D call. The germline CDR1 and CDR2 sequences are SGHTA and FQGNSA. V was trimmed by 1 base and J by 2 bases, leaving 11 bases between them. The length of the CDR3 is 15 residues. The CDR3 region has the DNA TGTGCCAGCAGCTTAGGTCTCGGAGTAAACTATGGCTACACCTTC. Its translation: CASSLGLGVNYGYTF. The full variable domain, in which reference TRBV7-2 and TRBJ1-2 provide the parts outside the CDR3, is GAGVSQSPSNKVTEKGKDVELRCDPISGHTALYWYRQSLGQGLEFLIYFQGNSAPDKSGLPSDRFSAERTGGSVSTLTIQRTQQEDSAVYLCASSLGLGVNYGYTFGSGTRLTVV.

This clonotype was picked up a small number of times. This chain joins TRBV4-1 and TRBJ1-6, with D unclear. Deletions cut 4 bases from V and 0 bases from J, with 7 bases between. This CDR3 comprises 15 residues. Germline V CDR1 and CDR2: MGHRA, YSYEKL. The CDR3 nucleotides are TGCGCCAGCAGCCCTGGAAGCTCCTATAATTCACCCCTCCACTTT. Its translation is CASSPGSSYNSPLHF.

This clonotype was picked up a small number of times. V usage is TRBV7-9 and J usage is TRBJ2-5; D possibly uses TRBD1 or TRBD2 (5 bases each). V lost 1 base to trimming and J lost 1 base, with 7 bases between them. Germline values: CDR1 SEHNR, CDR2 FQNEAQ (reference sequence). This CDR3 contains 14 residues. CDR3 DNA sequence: TGTGCCAGCAGCTTAGTAGGGACCCAAGAGACCCAGTACTTC. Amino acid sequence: CASSLVGTQETQYF.

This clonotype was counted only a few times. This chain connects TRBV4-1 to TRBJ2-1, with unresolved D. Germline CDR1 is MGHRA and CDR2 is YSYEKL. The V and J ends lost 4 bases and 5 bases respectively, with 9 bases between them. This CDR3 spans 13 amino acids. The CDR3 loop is CASSLAENNEQFF. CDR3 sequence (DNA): TGCGCCAGCAGCCTCGCGGAGAACAATGAGCAGTTCTTC.

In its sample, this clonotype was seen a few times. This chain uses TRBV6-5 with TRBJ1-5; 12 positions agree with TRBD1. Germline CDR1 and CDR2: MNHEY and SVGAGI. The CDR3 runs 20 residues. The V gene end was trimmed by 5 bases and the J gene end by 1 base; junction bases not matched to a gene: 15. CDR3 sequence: CASSPRPGQGAFRSNQPQHF. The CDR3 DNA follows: TGTGCCAGCAGTCCGCGGCCGGGACAGGGGGCTTTTAGGAGCAATCAGCCCCAGCATTTT.

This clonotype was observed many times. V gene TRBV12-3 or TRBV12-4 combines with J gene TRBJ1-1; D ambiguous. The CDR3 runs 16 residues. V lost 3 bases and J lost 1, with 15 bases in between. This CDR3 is CASSFGGGVSNTEAFF. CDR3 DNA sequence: TGTGCCAGCAGTTTTGGTGGTGGGGTGTCGAACACTGAAGCTTTCTTT.

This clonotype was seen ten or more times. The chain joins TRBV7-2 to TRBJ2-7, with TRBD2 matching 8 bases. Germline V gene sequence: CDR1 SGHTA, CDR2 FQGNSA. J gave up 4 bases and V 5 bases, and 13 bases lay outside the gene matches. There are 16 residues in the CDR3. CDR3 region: CASSNKPGSGDYEQYF. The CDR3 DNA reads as TGTGCCAGCAGCAATAAACCCGGTAGCGGGGATTACGAGCAGTACTTC.

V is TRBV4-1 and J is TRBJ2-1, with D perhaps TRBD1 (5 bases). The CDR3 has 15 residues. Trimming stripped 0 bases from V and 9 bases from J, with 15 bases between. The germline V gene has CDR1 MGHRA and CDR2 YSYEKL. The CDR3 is CASSQESGRAVEQFF. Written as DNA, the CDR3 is TGCGCCAGCAGCCAAGAGTCCGGCAGGGCGGTTGAGCAGTTCTTC.

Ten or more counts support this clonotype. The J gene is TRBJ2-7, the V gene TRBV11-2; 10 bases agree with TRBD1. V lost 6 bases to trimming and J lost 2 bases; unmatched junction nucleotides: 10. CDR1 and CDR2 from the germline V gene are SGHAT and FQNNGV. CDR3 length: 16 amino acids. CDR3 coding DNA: TGTGCCAGCAGACCTAAGCCGGGACAGGGGACCTACGAGCAGTACTTC. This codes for CASRPKPGQGTYEQYF.

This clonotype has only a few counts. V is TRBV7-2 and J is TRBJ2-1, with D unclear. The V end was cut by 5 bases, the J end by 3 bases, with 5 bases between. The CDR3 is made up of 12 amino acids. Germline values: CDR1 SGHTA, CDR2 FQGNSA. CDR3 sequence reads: CASSPYYNEQFF. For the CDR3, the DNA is TGTGCCAGCAGCCCCTACTACAATGAGCAGTTCTTC. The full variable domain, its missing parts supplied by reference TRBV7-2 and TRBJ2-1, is GAGVSQSPSNKVTEKGKDVELRCDPISGHTALYWYRQSLGQGLEFLIYFQGNSAPDKSGLPSDRFSAERTGGSVSTLTIQRTQQEDSAVYLCASSPYYNEQFFGPGTRLTVL.

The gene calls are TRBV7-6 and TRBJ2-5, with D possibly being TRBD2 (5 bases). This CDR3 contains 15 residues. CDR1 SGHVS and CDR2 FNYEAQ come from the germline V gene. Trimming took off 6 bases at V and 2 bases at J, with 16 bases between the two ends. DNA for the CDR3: TGTGCCAGCAGACTAGAGGCCGGACCACAAGAGACCCAGTACTTC. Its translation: CASRLEAGPQETQYF.

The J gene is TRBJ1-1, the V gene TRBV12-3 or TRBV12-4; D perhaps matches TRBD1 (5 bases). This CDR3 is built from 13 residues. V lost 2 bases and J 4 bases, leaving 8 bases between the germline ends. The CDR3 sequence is CASSLQGRTEAFF. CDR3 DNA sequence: TGTGCCAGCAGTTTACAGGGACGCACTGAAGCTTTCTTT.

The CDR3 bases are TGTGCCAGCAGCCAAGATCAAGGGGACAGGCTTCGGGGCTACACCTTC. Protein sequence: CASSQDQGDRLRGYTF. The chain is built from TRBV14 and TRBJ1-2, with TRBD1 identical over 8 bases. With V trimmed by 0 bases and J by 8 bases, 11 bases remained unmatched. The CDR3 has 16 residues. The germline V gene encodes CDR1 SGHDN and CDR2 FVKESK. Full variable domain (missing parts from reference TRBV14 and TRBJ1-2): EAGVTQFPSHSVIEKGQTVTLRCDPISGHDNLYWYRRVMGKEIKFLLHFVKESKQDESGMPNNRFLAERTGGTYSTLKVQPAELEDSGVYFCASSQDQGDRLRGYTFGSGTRLTVV.

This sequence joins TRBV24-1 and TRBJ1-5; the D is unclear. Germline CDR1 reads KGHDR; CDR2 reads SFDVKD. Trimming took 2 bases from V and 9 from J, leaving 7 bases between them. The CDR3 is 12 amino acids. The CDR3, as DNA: TGTGCCACCAGTGATTCGGGAGGGCCCCAGCATTTT. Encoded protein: CATSDSGGPQHF.

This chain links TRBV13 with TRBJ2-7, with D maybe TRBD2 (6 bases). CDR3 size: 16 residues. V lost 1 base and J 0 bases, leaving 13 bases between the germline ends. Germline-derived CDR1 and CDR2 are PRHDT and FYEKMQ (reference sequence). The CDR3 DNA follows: TGTGCCAGCAGCTTAGAGGCAGCGGGCGACTCCTACGAGCAGTACTTC. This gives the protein CASSLEAAGDSYEQYF. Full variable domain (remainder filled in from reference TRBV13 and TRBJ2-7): AAGVIQSPRHLIKEKRETATLKCYPIPRHDTVYWYQQGPGQDPQFLISFYEKMQSDKGSIPDRFSAQQFSDYHSELNMSSLELGDSALYFCASSLEAAGDSYEQYFGPGTRLTVT.

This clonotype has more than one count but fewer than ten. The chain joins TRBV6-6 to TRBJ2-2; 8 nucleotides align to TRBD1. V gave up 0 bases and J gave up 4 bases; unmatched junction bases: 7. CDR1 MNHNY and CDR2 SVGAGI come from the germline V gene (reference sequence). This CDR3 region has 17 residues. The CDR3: CASSYSFQGASTGELFF. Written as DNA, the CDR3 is TGTGCCAGCAGTTACTCCTTCCAGGGGGCGAGCACCGGGGAGCTGTTTTTT.

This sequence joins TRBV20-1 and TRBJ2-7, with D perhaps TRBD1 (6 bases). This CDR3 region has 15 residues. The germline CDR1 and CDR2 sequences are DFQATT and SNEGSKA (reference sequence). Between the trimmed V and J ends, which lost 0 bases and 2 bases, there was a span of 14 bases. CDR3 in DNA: TGCAGTGCTAGAGACCCCAGGGGATCAGCCTACGAGCAGTACTTC. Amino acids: CSARDPRGSAYEQYF.

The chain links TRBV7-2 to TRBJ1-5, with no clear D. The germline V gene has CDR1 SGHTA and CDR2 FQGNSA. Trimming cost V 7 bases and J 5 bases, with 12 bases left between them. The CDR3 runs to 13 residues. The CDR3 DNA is TGTGCCAGCACCCTATCCGGGTATCAGCCCCAGCATTTT. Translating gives CASTLSGYQPQHF.

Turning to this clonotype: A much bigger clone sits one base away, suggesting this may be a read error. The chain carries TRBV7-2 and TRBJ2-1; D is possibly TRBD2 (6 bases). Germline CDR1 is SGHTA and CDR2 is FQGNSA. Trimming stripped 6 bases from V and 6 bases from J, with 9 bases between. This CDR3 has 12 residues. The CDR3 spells CASSNSGNEQFF. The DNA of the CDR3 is TGTGCCAGCAGTAATAGCGGCAATGAGCAGTTCTTC.

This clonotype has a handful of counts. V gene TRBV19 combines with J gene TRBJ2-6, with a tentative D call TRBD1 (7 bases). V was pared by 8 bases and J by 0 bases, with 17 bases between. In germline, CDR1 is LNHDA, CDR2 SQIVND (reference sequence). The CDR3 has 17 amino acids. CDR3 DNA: TGTGCCAGTTGGGCGGGACAGACCTACTCTGGGGCCAACGTCCTGACTTTC. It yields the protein CASWAGQTYSGANVLTF.

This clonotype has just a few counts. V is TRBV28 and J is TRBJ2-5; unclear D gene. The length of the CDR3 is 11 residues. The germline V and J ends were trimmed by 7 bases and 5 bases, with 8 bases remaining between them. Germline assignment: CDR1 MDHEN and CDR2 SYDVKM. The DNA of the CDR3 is TGTGCCAGCACCCAGTCGGAGACCCAGTACTTC. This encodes CASTQSETQYF. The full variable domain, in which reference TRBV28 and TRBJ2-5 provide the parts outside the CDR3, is DVKVTQSSRYLVKRTGEKVFLECVQDMDHENMFWYRQDPGLGLRLIYFSYDVKMKEKGDIPEGYSVSREKKERFSLILESASTNQTSMYLCASTQSETQYFGPGTRLLVL.

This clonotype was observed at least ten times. The CDR3 loop is CASSPGTGTESGELFF. As DNA, the CDR3 is TGTGCCAGCAGCCCCGGAACCGGGACAGAAAGCGGGGAGCTGTTTTTT. The V gene is TRBV7-6, the J gene TRBJ2-2; 7 bases are shared with TRBD1. Germline-derived CDR1 and CDR2 are SGHVS and FNYEAQ. J lost 7 bases, V lost 5 bases, and 13 bases had no gene match. The CDR3 contains 16 residues.

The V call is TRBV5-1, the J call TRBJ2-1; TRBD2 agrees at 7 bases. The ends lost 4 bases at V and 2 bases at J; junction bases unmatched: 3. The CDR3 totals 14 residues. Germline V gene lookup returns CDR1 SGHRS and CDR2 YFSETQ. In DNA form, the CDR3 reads TGCGCCAGCAGCGGAAGCGGGGCCTACAATGAGCAGTTCTTC. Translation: CASSGSGAYNEQFF.